This section outlines one T cell receptor (beta chain) sequence together with its context. Its antigen is unknown. No per-base quality is available; no much larger clone lies one base away. TCRbeta CDR3 regions were amplified from genomic DNA by means of the immunoSEQ Assay, a bias-controlled multiplex PCR. The authors' pipeline ran thus. The number of nucleated cells in each sample was estimated from the amplification of reference gene primers within the assay. Sequence reads were collapsed and filtered to measure the absolute abundance of every unique TCRbeta CDR3 rearrangement. Productive Simpson clonality was computed per sample as the square root of Simpson's diversity index over productive rearrangements. TCRdb holds this immuneACCESS table with in-frame rearrangements only. Some clones are missing; in checked studies, unresolved V genes explain under half, and the rest has no known cause. Clone size and V and J calls were adopted from that table, with D and trimming inferred from the DNA. This sample is represented by 150,000 or so clones; 76% of them were singletons. The ten largest account for around 4.2% of the sample.

These data come from a study of blood T cell repertoires in COVID-19 (dated by TCRdb to 2020 to 2021). At the level of the whole study: Samples covering the acute and convalescent phases of COVID-19 were provided by collaborators in the United States, Italy and Spain. Sample metadata almost always included a de-identified subject ID, COVID-19 status, age in years and sex. The samples were drawn from two sources: the first 160 participants of the ongoing ImmuneRACE study, and 1,254 subjects contributed by 6 global collaborators. The material from the prospective study consisted of cDNA or gDNA derived from T cells, B-cell-depleted T cells, or PBMCs. The repertoires were released in a freely available public database intended as a resource for research on the immune response to SARS-CoV-2. Subjects who had been exposed to COVID-19, were actively infected with it, or had recovered from it provided the deeply sampled blood TCRbeta repertoires that made up the dataset. Where HLA class I and class II types were available, the types were taken from metadata supplied by the sample provider, not from assay-based typing. Results and caveats for the whole study, not just this receptor: Clinical and demographic metadata were provided uncurated, with the amount varying by source and participant.

Whole blood was collected in K2EDTA tubes by collaborating institutions according to the institutions' own protocols. For TCRbeta analysis, collaborators shipped samples as frozen whole blood, isolated PBMCs, or DNA extracted from either of those sample types. The germline V gene sets CDR1 to SQVTM and CDR2 to ANQGSEA. Including cysteine and phenylalanine, the CDR3 has 11 amino acids. The DNA shown is the 33-base CDR3, in frame from base 1. Cut back by 4 bases and 5 bases, the V and J ends lie 8 bases apart. The rearranged segments are TRBV29-1 and TRBJ2-5; TRBD2 could be the D gene, as 5 bases match. This sequence originates from an elderly woman with active or convalescent COVID-19. The sequencing sample was made of peripheral blood. The DNA reads as follows: TGCAGCGTTGGTGGGGAGGAGACCCAGTACTTC. Protein translation: CSVGGEETQYF.